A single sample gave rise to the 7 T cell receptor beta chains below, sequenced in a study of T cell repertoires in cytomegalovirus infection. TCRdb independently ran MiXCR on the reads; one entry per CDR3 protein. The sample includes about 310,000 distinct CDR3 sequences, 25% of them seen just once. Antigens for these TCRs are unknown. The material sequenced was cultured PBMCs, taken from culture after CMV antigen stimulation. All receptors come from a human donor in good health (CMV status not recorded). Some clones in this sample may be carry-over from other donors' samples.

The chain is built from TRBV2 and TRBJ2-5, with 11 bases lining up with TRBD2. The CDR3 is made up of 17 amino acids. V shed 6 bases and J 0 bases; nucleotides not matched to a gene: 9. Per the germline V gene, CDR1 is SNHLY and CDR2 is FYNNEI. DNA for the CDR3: TGTGCCAGCAGGAGTCTATTGGGACTAGCGGACCAAGAGACCCAGTACTTC. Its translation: CASRSLLGLADQETQYF.

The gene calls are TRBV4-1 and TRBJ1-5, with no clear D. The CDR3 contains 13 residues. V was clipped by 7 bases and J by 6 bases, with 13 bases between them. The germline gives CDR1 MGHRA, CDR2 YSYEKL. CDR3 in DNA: TGCGCCAGCACGGGCGAACGGGGTCAGCCCCAGCATTTT. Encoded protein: CASTGERGQPQHF.

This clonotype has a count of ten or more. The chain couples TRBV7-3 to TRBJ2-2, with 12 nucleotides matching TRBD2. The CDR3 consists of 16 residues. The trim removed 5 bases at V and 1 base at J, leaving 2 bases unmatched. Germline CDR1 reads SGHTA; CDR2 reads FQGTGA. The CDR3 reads CASSQLAGGNTGELFF. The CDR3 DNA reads TGTGCCAGCAGCCAACTAGCGGGAGGGAACACCGGGGAGCTGTTTTTT.

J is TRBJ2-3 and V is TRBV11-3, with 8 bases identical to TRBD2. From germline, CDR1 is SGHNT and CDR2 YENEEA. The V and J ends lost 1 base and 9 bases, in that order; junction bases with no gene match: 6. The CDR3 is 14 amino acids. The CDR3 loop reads CASSLGAGVKTQYF. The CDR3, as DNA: TGTGCCAGCAGCTTAGGAGCGGGAGTAAAGACGCAGTATTTT.

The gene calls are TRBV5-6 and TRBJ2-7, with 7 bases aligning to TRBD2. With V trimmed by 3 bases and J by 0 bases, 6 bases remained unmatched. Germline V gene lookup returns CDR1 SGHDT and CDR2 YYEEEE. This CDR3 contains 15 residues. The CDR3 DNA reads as TGTGCCAGCAGCTGGCTAGCGGATAGCTCCTACGAGCAGTACTTC. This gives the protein CASSWLADSSYEQYF.

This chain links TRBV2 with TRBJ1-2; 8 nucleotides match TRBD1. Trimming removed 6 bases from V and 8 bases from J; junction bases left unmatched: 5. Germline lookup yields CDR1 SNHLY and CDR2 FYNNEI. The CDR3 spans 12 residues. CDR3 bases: TGTGCCAGCAGGGCGACAGGGGCAGGCTACACCTTC. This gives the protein CASRATGAGYTF.

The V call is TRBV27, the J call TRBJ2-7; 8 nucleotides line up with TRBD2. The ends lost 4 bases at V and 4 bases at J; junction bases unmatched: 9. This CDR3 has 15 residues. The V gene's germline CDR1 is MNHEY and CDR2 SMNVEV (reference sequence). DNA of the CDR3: TGTGCCAGCAGTTCCCCGAGCGGGGGTATTTACGAGCAGTACTTC. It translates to CASSSPSGGIYEQYF.